This TCR beta chain was sequenced during a study of somatic mutations in cytotoxic T cells in rheumatoid arthritis. Here immunoSEQ multiplex PCR was the method, and the copy in TCRdb shows in-frame clones only, minus some. The sample carries 9,000 to 13,000 clones, less than 80% recorded once. A few counts support this clone. This CDR3 contains 15 residues. The V and J ends lost 0 bases and 4 bases respectively, with 12 bases between them. CDR1 is LGHNA, CDR2 YSLEER, per germline. The sequenced material came from CD8+ T cells sorted from blood. The sequence came from an adult with rheumatoid arthritis. V and J are TRBV4-3 and TRBJ1-1; D is ambiguous. DNA of the CDR3: TGCGCCAGCAGCCAAGATTCCGGGATGACCACTGAAGCTTTCTTT. Its protein is CASSQDSGMTTEAFF.